This T cell receptor beta chain was recovered during a study of response to subunit inactivated influenza vaccine. Notes on the study in general: Each seasonal influenza vaccination, the authors suggested, recruits few new T cells.

Concerning this clonotype: The target antigen is unknown.

The germline CDR1 and CDR2 sequences are DFQATT and SNEGSKA (reference sequence). The CDR3 spans 15 residues. V was clipped by 0 bases and J by 4 bases, with 13 bases between them. One entry per CDR3 protein results from TCRdb running MiXCR on the RT-PCR reads. There are hundreds of thousands of distinct CDR3 sequences in the sample; around 13% occur only once, and 7.5% to 8% lies in the top ten. This clonotype was sampled from a man over 45 who received an inactivated influenza vaccine. This chain joins TRBV20-1 and TRBJ1-3, with D perhaps matching TRBD1 (6 bases). The sequences come from PBMCs from blood, collected approximately 15 days before vaccination. CDR3 loop: CSARDRGFNGNTIYF. Here the CDR3 DNA reads TGCAGTGCTAGAGATAGGGGGTTCAACGGAAACACCATATATTTT.